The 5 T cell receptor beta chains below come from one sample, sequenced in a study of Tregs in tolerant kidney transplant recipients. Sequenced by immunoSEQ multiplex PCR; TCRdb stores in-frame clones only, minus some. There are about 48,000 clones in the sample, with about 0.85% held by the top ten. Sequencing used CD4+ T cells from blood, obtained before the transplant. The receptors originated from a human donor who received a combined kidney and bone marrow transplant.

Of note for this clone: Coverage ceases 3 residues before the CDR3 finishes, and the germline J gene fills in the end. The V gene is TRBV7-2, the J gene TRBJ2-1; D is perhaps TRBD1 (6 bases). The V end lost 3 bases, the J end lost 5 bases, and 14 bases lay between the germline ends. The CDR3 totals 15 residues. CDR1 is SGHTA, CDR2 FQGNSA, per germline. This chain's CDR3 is CASSLVRGTHNEQFF. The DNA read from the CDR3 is TGTGCCAGCAGCTTGGTCCGTGGGACACACAATGAG.

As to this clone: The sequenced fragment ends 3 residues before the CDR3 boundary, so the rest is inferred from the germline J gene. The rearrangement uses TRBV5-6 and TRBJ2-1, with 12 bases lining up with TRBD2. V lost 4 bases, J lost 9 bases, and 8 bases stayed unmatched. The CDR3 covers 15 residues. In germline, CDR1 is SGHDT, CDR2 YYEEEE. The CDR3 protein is CASSRRLAGVGEQFF. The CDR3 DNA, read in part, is TGTGCCAGCAGCCGGAGACTAGCGGGAGTAGGTGAG.

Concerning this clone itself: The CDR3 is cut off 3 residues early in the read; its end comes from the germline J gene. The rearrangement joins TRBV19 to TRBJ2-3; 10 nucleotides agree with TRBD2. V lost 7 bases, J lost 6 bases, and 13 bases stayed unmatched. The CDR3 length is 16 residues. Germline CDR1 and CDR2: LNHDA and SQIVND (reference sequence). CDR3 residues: CASKEKPSGRPDTQYF. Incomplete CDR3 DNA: TGTGCCAGTAAGGAGAAACCTAGCGGGAGACCCGATACG.

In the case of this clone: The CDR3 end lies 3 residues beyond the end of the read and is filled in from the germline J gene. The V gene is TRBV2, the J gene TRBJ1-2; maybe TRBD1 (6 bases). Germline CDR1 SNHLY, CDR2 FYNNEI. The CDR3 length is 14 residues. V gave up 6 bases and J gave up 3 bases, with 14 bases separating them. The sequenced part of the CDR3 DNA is TGTGCCAGCAGCGAAAGGGGGTTGTACTATGGC. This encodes CASSERGLYYG. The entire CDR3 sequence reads CASSERGLYYGYTF.

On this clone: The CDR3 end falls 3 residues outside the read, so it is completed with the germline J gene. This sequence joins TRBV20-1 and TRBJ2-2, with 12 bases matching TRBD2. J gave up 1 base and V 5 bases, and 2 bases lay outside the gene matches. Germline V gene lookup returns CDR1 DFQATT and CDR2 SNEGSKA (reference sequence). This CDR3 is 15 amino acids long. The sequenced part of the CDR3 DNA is TGCAGTGCTCGACTAGCGGGAGAGAACACCGGGGAG. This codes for CSARLAGENTGE. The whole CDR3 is CSARLAGENTGELFF.